This T cell receptor (beta chain) derives from a study of T-cell memory formation after mild COVID-19. With respect to this clonotype: Its specificity is not known.

In TCRdb, the 5' RACE reads were re-called with MiXCR into one record per CDR3 protein. The sample records 450,000 or so distinct CDR3 sequences, roughly 20% being singletons. Study-wide findings and caveats: Among clones peaking at day 37 in the second wave, SARS-CoV-2 specificity remained unconfirmed. Some responding clones appeared in pre-infection memory, suggesting cross-reactive memory joined.

Germline CDR1 is SGHTA and CDR2 is FQGTGA. The CDR3 consists of 16 residues. V lost 2 bases, J lost 7 bases, and 18 bases lay in between. This clonotype was obtained from an adult woman who had mild COVID-19 (a few samples of this study predate the infection). Cell type and time point are not known. Input material: PBMCs or a T cell subset sorted from them (not recorded which). The rearrangement joins TRBV7-3 to TRBJ2-1, with D uncertain. CDR3: CASSLSRTYELNEQFF. CDR3 in DNA: TGTGCCAGCAGCTTATCTAGGACCTATGAGTTGAATGAGCAGTTCTTC.